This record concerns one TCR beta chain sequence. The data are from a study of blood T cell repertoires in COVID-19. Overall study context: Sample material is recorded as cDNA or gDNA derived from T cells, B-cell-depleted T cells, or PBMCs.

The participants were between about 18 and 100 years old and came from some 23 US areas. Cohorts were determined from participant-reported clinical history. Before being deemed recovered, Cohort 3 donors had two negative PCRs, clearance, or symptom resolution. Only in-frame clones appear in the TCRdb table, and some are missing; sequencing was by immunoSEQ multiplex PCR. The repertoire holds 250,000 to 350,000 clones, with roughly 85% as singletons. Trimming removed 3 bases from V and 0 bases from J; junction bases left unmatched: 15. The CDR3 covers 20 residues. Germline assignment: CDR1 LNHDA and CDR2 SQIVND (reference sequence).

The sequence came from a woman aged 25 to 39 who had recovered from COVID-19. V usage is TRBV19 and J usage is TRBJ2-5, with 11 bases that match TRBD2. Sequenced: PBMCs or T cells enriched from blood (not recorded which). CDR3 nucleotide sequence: TGTGCCAGTAGTATTAATCCATGGACTAGCGGGCCTGGGGACCAAGAGACCCAGTACTTC. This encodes CASSINPWTSGPGDQETQYF.